The 8 T cell receptor beta chains reported below all come from one sample, sequenced in a study of blood T cell repertoires in COVID-19. TCRdb keeps only in-frame clones here, not all; method: immunoSEQ multiplex PCR. Seen here are fewer than 350,000 clones, over 80% observed once, and the top ten hold roughly 9.9%. The sample comprised peripheral blood. The receptors originated from a man aged 25 to 45 with COVID-19, enrolled during active disease.

The rearrangement joins TRBV11-2 to TRBJ2-3, with 10 bases identical to TRBD1. The germline gives CDR1 SGHAT, CDR2 FQNNGV. The junction had 7 bases not matched to a gene; V was cut back by 7 bases and J by 0 bases. The CDR3 has 16 residues. The CDR3 DNA is TGTGCCAGCACCACCCGACAGGGGGCGAGCACAGATACGCAGTATTTT. Its translation: CASTTRQGASTDTQYF.

The CDR3 DNA reads as TGCGCCAGCAGCTTGGTTGCGGGAGCTTACAATGAGCAGTTCTTC. Amino acid sequence: CASSLVAGAYNEQFF. The V gene is TRBV5-1, the J gene TRBJ2-1, with TRBD2 identical over 7 bases. Germline CDR1 reads SGHRS; CDR2 reads YFSETQ. CDR3 length: 15 residues. The trim removed 0 bases at V and 4 bases at J, leaving 4 bases unmatched. Based on the CDR3 plus reference TRBV5-1 and TRBJ2-1, the full variable domain is KAGVTQTPRYLIKTRGQQVTLSCSPISGHRSVSWYQQTPGQGLQFLFEYFSETQRNKGNFPGRFSGRQFSNSRSEMNVSTLELGDSALYLCASSLVAGAYNEQFFGPGTRLTVL.

The chain recombines TRBV6-1 with TRBJ2-6, with 7 bases lining up with TRBD2. CDR1 MNHNS and CDR2 SASEGT come from the germline V gene. V dropped 4 bases and J dropped 0; count of bases not matched to a gene: 9. This CDR3 spans 18 amino acids. CDR3 nucleotide sequence: TGTGCCAGCAGTGGGAGGGAGGGGCCACGCTCTGGGGCCAACGTCCTGACTTTC. This gives the protein CASSGREGPRSGANVLTF.

The chain employs TRBV5-6 and TRBJ1-1; tentatively, D is TRBD1 (6 bases). V dropped 4 bases and J dropped 5 bases, with 15 bases sitting between them. Germline lookup yields CDR1 SGHDT and CDR2 YYEEEE. This CDR3 has 14 amino acids. The CDR3 DNA reads as TGTGCCAGCAGCCCCTATCACAGGGATACTGAAGCTTTCTTT. It yields the protein CASSPYHRDTEAFF. Together with reference TRBV5-6 and TRBJ1-1, the CDR3 gives the full variable domain: DAGVTQSPTHLIKTRGQQVTLRCSPKSGHDTVSWYQQALGQGPQFIFQYYEEEERQRGNFPDRFSGHQFPNYSSELNVNALLLGDSALYLCASSPYHRDTEAFFGQGTRLTVV.

The chain couples TRBV5-6 to TRBJ2-7; TRBD2 matches at 10 bases. The CDR3 is made up of 14 amino acids. The trim removed 2 bases at V and 9 bases at J, leaving 8 bases unmatched. Germline loops: CDR1 SGHDT, CDR2 YYEEEE. CDR3 sequence reads: CASSLRAGGPAQYF. CDR3 bases: TGTGCCAGCAGCTTACGAGCGGGAGGGCCCGCGCAGTACTTC.

This chain uses TRBV9 with TRBJ2-2; 9 nucleotides agree with TRBD2. The CDR3 consists of 17 residues. Germline V gene sequence: CDR1 SGDLS, CDR2 YYNGEE. With 5 bases clipped from V and 1 base from J, the junction kept 9 bases outside the gene matches. This CDR3 is CASSTQGLAVNTGELFF. In DNA form, the CDR3 reads TGTGCCAGCAGTACCCAGGGACTAGCAGTGAACACCGGGGAGCTGTTTTTT.

This clone was seen just once. The chain carries TRBV19 and TRBJ2-3; TRBD2 matches at 10 bases. The CDR3 extends over 17 amino acids. The V gene end was trimmed by 1 base and the J gene end by 2 bases; junction bases not matched to a gene: 6. Looked up from germline, CDR1 is LNHDA and CDR2 is SQIVND (reference sequence). CDR3 sequence reads: CASSIGPSGGFTDTQYF. DNA of the CDR3: TGTGCCAGTAGTATAGGTCCTAGCGGGGGCTTCACAGATACGCAGTATTTT.

The chain joins TRBV4-3 to TRBJ1-5; 7 bases fit TRBD1. Per germline, CDR1 LGHNA and CDR2 YSLEER. This CDR3 has 18 amino acids. Unmatched junction bases numbered 10, after V lost 1 base and J lost 1 base. The CDR3 spells CASSQVSDRRQSNQPQHF. Here the CDR3 DNA reads TGCGCCAGCAGCCAAGTTTCGGACAGGAGACAAAGCAATCAGCCCCAGCATTTT.